These 10 T cell receptor beta chains came from one sample sequenced in a study of cytomegalovirus exposure and HLA in healthy donors. This PCR relied on a set of 60 Vbeta primers and 13 Jbeta primers. TCRdb's copy holds only in-frame clones and misses some; the assay was immunoSEQ multiplex PCR. The sample consists of 100,000 to 150,000 clones, 15% to 20% of them appearing once. The sample taken for sequencing was PBMCs. All receptors come from a female donor in good health and CMV-seropositive.

This chain joins TRBV25-1 and TRBJ1-2, with 7 bases matching TRBD1. CDR3 size: 14 residues. Germline CDR1 is MGHDK and CDR2 is SYGVNS. V shed 1 base and J 4 bases; nucleotides not matched to a gene: 3. CDR3 DNA: TGTGCCAGCAGTGAATCCAACAGGGGCTATGGCTACACCTTC. Translated: CASSESNRGYGYTF.

This clone was observed a few times. The chain is built from TRBV2 and TRBJ2-7, with no clear D. Germline V CDR1 and CDR2: SNHLY, FYNNEI. The ends were cut back, 3 bases at V and 6 bases at J, with 12 bases in the middle. The CDR3 consists of 13 residues. Here the CDR3 DNA reads TGTGCCAGCAGTGATGGTTACGAGAGCGAGCAGTACTTC. Protein sequence: CASSDGYESEQYF.

This chain links TRBV7-2 with TRBJ1-2, with D perhaps matching TRBD1 (6 bases). The germline V gene encodes CDR1 SGHTA and CDR2 FQGNSA. This CDR3 has 12 amino acids. Between the trimmed V and J ends, which lost 1 base and 10 bases, there was a span of 10 bases. The CDR3 reads CASSLDRQDYTF. The CDR3 DNA is TGTGCCAGCAGCTTAGACCGACAGGACTACACCTTC.

This clone was counted between two and nine times. The chain links TRBV19 to TRBJ2-7; D perhaps matches TRBD1 (5 bases). The ends were cut back, 5 bases at V and 1 base at J, with 12 bases in the middle. This CDR3 comprises 14 residues. Germline values: CDR1 LNHDA, CDR2 SQIVND (reference sequence). The CDR3 nucleotides are TGTGCCAGTAGTGCGAGGACAAATTCCTACGAGCAGTACTTC. Translated, it gives CASSARTNSYEQYF. Using reference TRBV19 and TRBJ2-7 for the parts outside the CDR3, the full variable domain is DGGITQSPKYLFRKEGQNVTLSCEQNLNHDAMYWYRQDPGQGLRLIYYSQIVNDFQKGDIAEGYSVSREKKESFPLTVTSAQKNPTAFYLCASSARTNSYEQYFGPGTRLTVT.

This clone occurred a few times. CDR3 in DNA: TGCGCCAGCAGCCAGGCCTCCGAGGGGACTAGTATGTTCTTC. Its protein product is CASSQASEGTSMFF. The rearrangement uses TRBV4-3 and TRBJ2-1; 8 bases are shared with TRBD2. V gave up 3 bases and J gave up 15 bases; unmatched junction bases: 13. The germline V gene encodes CDR1 LGHNA and CDR2 YSLEER. The CDR3 runs 14 residues.

The CDR3 loop is CASSFTPGNTEAFF. The DNA of the CDR3 is TGTGCCAGCAGTTTTACCCCAGGGAACACTGAAGCTTTCTTT. The rearrangement uses TRBV6-1 and TRBJ1-1; no clear D. Trimming shortened V by 5 bases and J by 1 base, and 11 bases separated the two germline ends. Germline assignment: CDR1 MNHNS and CDR2 SASEGT. The CDR3 sequence is 14 residues long.

The V call is TRBV2, the J call TRBJ1-1, with 8 bases lining up with TRBD1. The CDR3 sequence is 14 residues long. CDR1 and CDR2 from the germline V gene are SNHLY and FYNNEI. The J segment lost 7 bases and the V segment lost 6 bases, leaving 10 bases of the junction unmatched. CDR3 sequence reads: CASRIDRGTDEAFF. The CDR3 nucleotides read TGTGCCAGCAGGATAGACAGGGGCACGGATGAAGCTTTCTTT.

The chain joins TRBV28 to TRBJ2-7; TRBD1 agrees at 7 bases. After removal of 6 bases from V and 3 bases from J, the junction contained 11 bases not matched to a gene. Germline loops: CDR1 MDHEN, CDR2 SYDVKM. This CDR3 region has 15 residues. For the CDR3, the DNA is TGTGCCAGCAGGGGGGTCGGGACAGACAACTACGAGCAGTACTTC. Protein product: CASRGVGTDNYEQYF.

The chain carries TRBV15 and TRBJ2-3; 11 positions match TRBD2. Germline CDR1 and CDR2: LNHNV and YYDKDF (reference sequence). This CDR3 contains 16 residues. Trimming at V came to 6 bases and at J to 8 bases, leaving 13 bases not matched to a gene. The CDR3 here is CATSLTSGSPVGTQYF. CDR3 sequence (DNA): TGTGCCACCAGTTTAACTAGCGGGAGCCCGGTGGGTACGCAGTATTTT.

The rearrangement links TRBV2 to TRBJ2-7; D unclear. Germline lookup yields CDR1 SNHLY and CDR2 FYNNEI. The CDR3 sequence is 13 residues long. The V end was cut by 8 bases, the J end by 3 bases, with 14 bases between. The CDR3 spells CASSSQAGYEQYF. The CDR3 nucleotides are TGTGCCAGCTCAAGTCAGGCTGGCTACGAGCAGTACTTC.